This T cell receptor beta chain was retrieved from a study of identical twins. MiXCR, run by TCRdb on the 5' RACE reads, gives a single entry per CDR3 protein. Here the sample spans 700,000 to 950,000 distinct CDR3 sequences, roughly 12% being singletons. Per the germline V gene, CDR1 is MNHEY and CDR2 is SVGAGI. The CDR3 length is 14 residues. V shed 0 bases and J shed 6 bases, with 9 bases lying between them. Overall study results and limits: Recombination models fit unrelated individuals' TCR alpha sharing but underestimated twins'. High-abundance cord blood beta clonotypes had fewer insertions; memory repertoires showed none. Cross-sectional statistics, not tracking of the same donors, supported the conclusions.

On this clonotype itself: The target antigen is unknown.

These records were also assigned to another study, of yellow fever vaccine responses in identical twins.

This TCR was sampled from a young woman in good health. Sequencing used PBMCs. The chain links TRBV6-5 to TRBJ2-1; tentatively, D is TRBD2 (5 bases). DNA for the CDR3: TGTGCCAGCAGTTACTCCTTCGGAGGCAATGAGCAGTTCTTC. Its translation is CASSYSFGGNEQFF.